A single sample is the source of the 20 T cell receptor beta chains below, sequenced in a study of T-cell reconstitution after alpha-beta-depleted transplantation in children. As it was prepared, the TCRbeta library received unique molecular identifiers. TCRdb re-called the PCR reads through MiXCR, storing one row per CDR3 protein. The sample consists of hundreds of thousands of distinct CDR3 sequences, roughly 15% of them appearing once. Here the sequenced sample was PBMCs from the stem cell graft donor, taken from the stem cell graft. The receptors shown here come from a human donor who donated a stem cell graft to a child with acute myeloid leukemia.

V usage is TRBV7-9 and J usage is TRBJ1-2; D not resolved. The CDR3 length is 15 residues. V gave up 5 bases and J gave up 3 bases, with 16 bases separating them. Germline V lookup: CDR1 SEHNR, CDR2 FQNEAQ (reference sequence). CDR3 DNA: TGTGCCAGCAGCCCTAACAGCCAAACGTACTATGGCTACACCTTC. Translating gives CASSPNSQTYYGYTF.

This chain links TRBV30 with TRBJ1-2, with TRBD1 matching 7 bases. V trimming: 3 bases; J trimming: 0 bases; junction bases outside the gene matches: 16. Germline CDR1 GTSNPN, CDR2 SVGIG (reference sequence). CDR3 length: 18 residues. The CDR3 sequence: CAWSRLLFGTATNYGYTF. CDR3 bases: TGTGCCTGGAGCCGACTCCTCTTCGGGACAGCCACTAACTATGGCTACACCTTC.

Ten or more counts support this clonotype. The chain's CDR3 is CASSDTGGSTYNEQFF. The CDR3 coding sequence is TGTGCCAGCAGCGACACAGGGGGTTCCACCTACAATGAGCAGTTCTTC. The V call is TRBV14, the J call TRBJ2-1; 8 bases map to TRBD1. CDR1 SGHDN and CDR2 FVKESK come from the germline V gene. The CDR3 covers 16 residues. The V gene end was trimmed by 5 bases and the J gene end by 2 bases; junction bases not matched to a gene: 8. Based on the CDR3 plus reference TRBV14 and TRBJ2-1, the full variable domain is EAGVTQFPSHSVIEKGQTVTLRCDPISGHDNLYWYRRVMGKEIKFLLHFVKESKQDESGMPNNRFLAERTGGTYSTLKVQPAELEDSGVYFCASSDTGGSTYNEQFFGPGTRLTVL.

This clonotype was counted at least ten times. The V gene is TRBV29-1, the J gene TRBJ1-2, with D possibly matching TRBD1 (6 bases). Germline loops: CDR1 SQVTM, CDR2 ANQGSEA. The ends were cut back, 7 bases at V and 6 bases at J, with 21 bases in the middle. This CDR3 region has 14 residues. CDR3 sequence: CSAEAGLGGNGYTF. As DNA, the CDR3 is TGCAGCGCCGAGGCGGGGCTAGGGGGGAATGGCTACACCTTC. Looking up the rest from reference TRBV29-1 and TRBJ1-2 gives the full variable domain: SAVISQKPSRDICQRGTSLTIQCQVDSQVTMMFWYRQQPGQSLTLIATANQGSEATYESGFVIDKFPISRPNLTFSTLTVSNMSPEDSSIYLCSAEAGLGGNGYTFGSGTRLTVV.

This chain connects TRBV20-1 to TRBJ1-6; D perhaps matches TRBD1 (5 bases). V shed 4 bases and J shed 4 bases, with 11 bases lying between them. The CDR3 is made up of 14 amino acids. The germline V gene encodes CDR1 DFQATT and CDR2 SNEGSKA (reference sequence). CDR3 in amino acids: CSATSGLYNSPLHF. The CDR3 nucleotides are TGCAGTGCTACGTCGGGACTGTATAATTCACCCCTCCACTTT.

V is TRBV28 and J is TRBJ2-1; no definite D call. Germline CDR1 is MDHEN and CDR2 is SYDVKM. The CDR3 contains 10 residues. Trimming took 7 bases from V and 5 from J, leaving 3 bases between them. The CDR3 region is CASKDNEQFF. The CDR3 nucleotides are TGTGCCAGCAAAGACAATGAGCAGTTCTTC.

This clonotype was counted a few times. The V call is TRBV20-1, the J call TRBJ2-7, with 7 bases matching TRBD1. V shed 1 base and J 0 bases; nucleotides not matched to a gene: 12. Germline assignment: CDR1 DFQATT and CDR2 SNEGSKA (reference sequence). The CDR3 has 17 residues. The CDR3 sequence is CSARAAKGAPVSYEQYF. CDR3 sequence (DNA): TGCAGTGCTAGAGCCGCAAAGGGGGCCCCGGTCTCCTACGAGCAGTACTTC.

This clonotype showed up just a few times. The chain couples TRBV20-1 to TRBJ2-7; D perhaps matches TRBD2 (6 bases). The CDR3 sequence is 15 residues long. Germline V gives CDR1 DFQATT, CDR2 SNEGSKA (reference sequence). V lost 2 bases and J 4 bases, leaving 18 bases between the germline ends. CDR3 protein: CSARSLGGALYEQYF. CDR3 bases: TGCAGTGCTAGAAGTTTGGGGGGAGCACTGTACGAGCAGTACTTC.

This clonotype was observed a few times. This rearrangement joins TRBV29-1 to TRBJ1-5, with 12 bases identical to TRBD1. V lost 4 bases to trimming and J lost 5 bases; unmatched junction nucleotides: 15. The CDR3 runs 18 residues. Germline lookup yields CDR1 SQVTM and CDR2 ANQGSEA. In nucleotides, the CDR3 is TGCAGCGTTGGTACCGGGGACAGGGGGCGAAATAGTGATCAGCCCCAGCATTTT. Translated, it gives CSVGTGDRGRNSDQPQHF.

This clonotype was detected many times. In DNA form, the CDR3 reads TGTGCCTGGAGGGGGTTAGGGGCCTACAATGAGCAGTTCTTC. It yields the protein CAWRGLGAYNEQFF. The chain recombines TRBV30 with TRBJ2-1; tentative D call: TRBD1 (5 bases). V was trimmed by 3 bases and J by 2 bases, leaving 11 bases between them. The CDR3 spans 14 residues. CDR1 is GTSNPN, CDR2 SVGIG, per germline (reference sequence).

The gene calls are TRBV5-1 and TRBJ1-4; no clear D gene. The CDR3 length is 14 residues. The germline V gene has CDR1 SGHRS and CDR2 YFSETQ. Trimming shortened V by 2 bases and J by 8 bases, and 13 bases separated the two germline ends. Here the CDR3 reads CASSFGPEREKLFF. CDR3 bases: TGCGCCAGCAGCTTCGGCCCTGAGAGAGAAAAACTGTTTTTT.

Only a few counts were recorded for this clonotype. The chain joins TRBV7-2 to TRBJ1-6; D not certain. The germline CDR1 and CDR2 sequences are SGHTA and FQGNSA. V lost 3 bases to trimming and J lost 4 bases, with 7 bases between them. The CDR3 is 14 residues long. The CDR3 reads CASSFKGYNSPLHF. The CDR3 DNA follows: TGTGCCAGCAGCTTCAAGGGTTATAATTCACCCCTCCACTTT.

This clonotype was recorded many times. The chain recombines TRBV20-1 with TRBJ2-7, with 9 bases aligning to TRBD1. The CDR3 covers 16 residues. Trimming took 3 bases from V and 3 from J; bases not matched to a gene: 12. CDR1 and CDR2 from the germline V gene are DFQATT and SNEGSKA (reference sequence). CDR3 in amino acids: CSARFLGTGRSYEQYF. CDR3 bases: TGCAGTGCTAGGTTCCTCGGGACAGGGCGTAGCTACGAGCAGTACTTC.

This sequence joins TRBV12-3 or TRBV12-4 and TRBJ2-5; D not certain. CDR3 length equals 16 residues. The V gene lost 2 bases and the J gene lost 5 bases, with 18 bases spanning the gap. In nucleotides, the CDR3 is TGTGCCAGCAGTTTAAACCGAGGACGTTTAACCGAGACCCAGTACTTC. It is translated as CASSLNRGRLTETQYF.

The chain carries TRBV13 and TRBJ2-7, with D perhaps TRBD2 (6 bases). CDR1 is PRHDT, CDR2 FYEKMQ, per germline (reference sequence). CDR3 size: 14 residues. V dropped 5 bases and J dropped 2 bases, with 13 bases sitting between them. In DNA form, the CDR3 reads TGTGCCAGCAGCCTCGGGACTCCCACCTACGAGCAGTACTTC. Its protein is CASSLGTPTYEQYF.

The chain employs TRBV12-3 or TRBV12-4 and TRBJ2-3, with 10 bases that match TRBD2. This CDR3 contains 13 residues. J lost 6 bases, V lost 10 bases, and 7 bases had no gene match. CDR3 loop: CATSAGGMDTQYF. Here the CDR3 DNA reads TGTGCCACCTCAGCGGGGGGGATGGATACGCAGTATTTT.

The DNA for the CDR3 is TGCGCCAGCAGCCAAGATTTCGCCCTGAGGGGCGAGCAGTACTTC. Translation gives CASSQDFALRGEQYF. This chain uses TRBV4-3 with TRBJ2-7; D is possibly TRBD1 or TRBD2 (5 bases each). The CDR3 runs 15 residues. V dropped 0 bases and J dropped 6 bases, with 15 bases sitting between them. The germline V gene has CDR1 LGHNA and CDR2 YSLEER.

The table lists this clonotype with a few counts. CDR3 region: CASNPTGTGIDNEQFF. CDR3 nucleotides: TGTGCCAGCAACCCGACCGGGACAGGGATTGACAATGAGCAGTTCTTC. The genes are TRBV12-3 or TRBV12-4 and TRBJ2-1; 9 bases are a match to TRBD1. The CDR3 loop spans 16 amino acids. Trimming took 7 bases from V and 5 from J; bases not matched to a gene: 12.

This clonotype was detected many times. This chain uses TRBV20-1 with TRBJ2-1; D gene uncertain. V gave up 2 bases and J gave up 0 bases, with 11 bases separating them. Per the germline V gene, CDR1 is DFQATT and CDR2 is SNEGSKA (reference sequence). The CDR3 is 15 residues long. DNA for the CDR3: TGCAGTGCTAGACCCCCAGAAAGCTCCTACAATGAGCAGTTCTTC. The encoded protein is CSARPPESSYNEQFF.

The chain is built from TRBV7-2 and TRBJ2-1; TRBD1 matches 7 bases. CDR3 length: 17 residues. J was trimmed by 0 bases and V by 2 bases; bases with no gene match: 7. CDR1 is SGHTA and CDR2 is FQGNSA in the germline V gene. CDR3 loop: CASSLRQTGSSYNEQFF. The CDR3 nucleotides are TGTGCCAGCAGCTTAAGGCAGACAGGGAGCTCCTACAATGAGCAGTTCTTC.